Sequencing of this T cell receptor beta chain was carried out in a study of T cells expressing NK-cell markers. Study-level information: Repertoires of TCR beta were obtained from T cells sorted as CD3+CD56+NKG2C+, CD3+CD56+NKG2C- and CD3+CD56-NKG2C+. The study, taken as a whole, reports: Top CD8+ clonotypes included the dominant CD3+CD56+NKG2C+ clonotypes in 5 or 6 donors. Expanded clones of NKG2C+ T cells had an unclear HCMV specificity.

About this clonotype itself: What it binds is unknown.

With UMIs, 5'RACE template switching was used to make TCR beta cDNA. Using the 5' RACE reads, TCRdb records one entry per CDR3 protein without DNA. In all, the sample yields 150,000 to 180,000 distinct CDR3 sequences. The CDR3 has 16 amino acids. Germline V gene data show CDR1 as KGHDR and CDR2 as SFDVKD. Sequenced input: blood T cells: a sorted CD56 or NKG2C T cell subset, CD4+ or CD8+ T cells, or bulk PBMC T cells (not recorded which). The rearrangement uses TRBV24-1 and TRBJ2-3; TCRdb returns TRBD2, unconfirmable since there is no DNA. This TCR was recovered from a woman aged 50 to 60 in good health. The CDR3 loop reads CATSEESSGSTDTQYF.